One and the same sample provided the 4 T cell receptor beta chains below, sequenced in a study of cytomegalovirus exposure and HLA in healthy donors. The PCR had 60 Vbeta and 13 Jbeta primers. Method: immunoSEQ multiplex PCR; TCRdb's copy keeps in-frame clones and lacks some. Among about 160,000 clones listed, 81% were seen once. Sequenced sample: PBMCs. The origin of the receptors is a woman aged 45-59 years in good health and CMV-seronegative.

This rearrangement joins TRBV2 to TRBJ2-5; perhaps TRBD2 as D (5 bases). V was trimmed by 7 bases and J by 2 bases, leaving 17 bases between them. The CDR3 loop spans 15 amino acids. Germline V CDR1 and CDR2: SNHLY, FYNNEI. CDR3 in DNA: TGTGCCAGCACCTCGGACGGAGGAATACAAGAGACCCAGTACTTC. Protein: CASTSDGGIQETQYF.

This clone has just a few counts. The rearrangement uses TRBV5-1 and TRBJ1-3, with a weak D call TRBD1 (5 bases). Germline CDR1 SGHRS, CDR2 YFSETQ. Trimming took 0 bases from V and 3 from J, leaving 7 bases between them. This CDR3 is 14 amino acids long. CDR3 residues: CASSLGQIGNTIYF. The DNA for the CDR3 is TGCGCCAGCAGCTTGGGACAGATTGGAAACACCATATATTTT. Looking up the rest from reference TRBV5-1 and TRBJ1-3 gives the full variable domain: KAGVTQTPRYLIKTRGQQVTLSCSPISGHRSVSWYQQTPGQGLQFLFEYFSETQRNKGNFPGRFSGRQFSNSRSEMNVSTLELGDSALYLCASSLGQIGNTIYFGEGSWLTVV.

CDR3 loop: CASSPRGQGALSPEAFF. CDR3 DNA: TGTGCCAGCAGCCCCAGAGGACAGGGGGCGCTTAGCCCTGAAGCTTTCTTT. V gene TRBV13 combines with J gene TRBJ1-1; 11 bases agree with TRBD1. Trimming at V came to 5 bases and at J to 6 bases, leaving 14 bases not matched to a gene. CDR3 length: 17 residues. In germline, CDR1 is PRHDT, CDR2 FYEKMQ (reference sequence).

This rearrangement joins TRBV9 to TRBJ2-7, with TRBD1 matching 9 bases. This CDR3 contains 15 residues. Germline values: CDR1 SGDLS, CDR2 YYNGEE. The V gene end was trimmed by 7 bases and the J gene end by 2 bases; junction bases not matched to a gene: 10. The DNA for the CDR3 is TGTGCCAGCTCCAGGGGGGACAGGGCGACCTACGAGCAGTACTTC. Its translation: CASSRGDRATYEQYF.